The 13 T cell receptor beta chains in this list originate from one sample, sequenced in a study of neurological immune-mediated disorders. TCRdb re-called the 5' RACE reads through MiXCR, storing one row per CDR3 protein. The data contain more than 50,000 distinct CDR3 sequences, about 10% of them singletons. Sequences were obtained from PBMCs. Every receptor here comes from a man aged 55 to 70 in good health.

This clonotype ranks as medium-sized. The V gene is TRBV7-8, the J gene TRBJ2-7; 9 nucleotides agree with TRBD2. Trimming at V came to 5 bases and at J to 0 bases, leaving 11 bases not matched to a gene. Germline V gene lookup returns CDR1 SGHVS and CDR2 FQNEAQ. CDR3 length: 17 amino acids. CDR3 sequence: CASSPPTLAGSSYEQYF. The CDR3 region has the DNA TGTGCCAGCAGCCCCCCTACGCTAGCGGGGAGCTCCTACGAGCAGTACTTC.

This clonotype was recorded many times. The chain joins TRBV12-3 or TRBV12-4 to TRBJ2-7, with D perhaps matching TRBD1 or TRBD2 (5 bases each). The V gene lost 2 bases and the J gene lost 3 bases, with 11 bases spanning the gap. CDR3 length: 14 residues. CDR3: CASSLRGRVYEQYF. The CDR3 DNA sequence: TGTGCCAGCAGTTTACGGGGACGGGTCTACGAGCAGTACTTC.

For the CDR3, the DNA is TGCAGTGCTCAACCTCGGGCCTCGCCGAATCAGCCCCAGCATTTT. Its protein product is CSAQPRASPNQPQHF. The chain joins TRBV20-1 to TRBJ1-5; no reliable D call. Germline V CDR1 and CDR2: DFQATT, SNEGSKA (reference sequence). The ends were cut back, 5 bases at V and 4 bases at J, with 18 bases in the middle. The CDR3 is 15 amino acids.

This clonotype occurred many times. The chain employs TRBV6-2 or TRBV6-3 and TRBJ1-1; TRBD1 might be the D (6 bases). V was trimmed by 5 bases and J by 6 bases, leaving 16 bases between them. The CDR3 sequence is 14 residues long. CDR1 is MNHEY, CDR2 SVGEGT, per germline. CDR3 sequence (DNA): TGTGCCAGCAGTCCCGAGGGGGTAAGGTCTGAAGCTTTCTTT. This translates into CASSPEGVRSEAFF.

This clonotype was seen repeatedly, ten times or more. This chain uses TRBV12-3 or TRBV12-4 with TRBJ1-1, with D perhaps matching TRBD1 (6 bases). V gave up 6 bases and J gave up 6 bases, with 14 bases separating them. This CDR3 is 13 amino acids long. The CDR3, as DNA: TGTGCCAGCAGGGACCTAGGGGGGCCTGAAGCTTTCTTT. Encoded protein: CASRDLGGPEAFF.

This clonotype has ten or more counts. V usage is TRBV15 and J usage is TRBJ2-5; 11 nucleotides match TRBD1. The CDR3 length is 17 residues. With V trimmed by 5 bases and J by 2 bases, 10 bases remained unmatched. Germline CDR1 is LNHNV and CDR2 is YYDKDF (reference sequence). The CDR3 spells CATSLRTGGIFQETQYF. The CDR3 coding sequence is TGTGCCACCAGCCTCCGGACAGGGGGCATCTTTCAAGAGACCCAGTACTTC.

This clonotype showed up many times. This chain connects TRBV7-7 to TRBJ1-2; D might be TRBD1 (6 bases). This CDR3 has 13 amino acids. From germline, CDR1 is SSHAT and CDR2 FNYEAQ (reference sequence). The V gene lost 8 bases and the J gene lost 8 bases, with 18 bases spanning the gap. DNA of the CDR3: TGTGCCAGCTCCCCGCTTGGAGGGGGGGGCTACACCTTC. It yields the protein CASSPLGGGGYTF.

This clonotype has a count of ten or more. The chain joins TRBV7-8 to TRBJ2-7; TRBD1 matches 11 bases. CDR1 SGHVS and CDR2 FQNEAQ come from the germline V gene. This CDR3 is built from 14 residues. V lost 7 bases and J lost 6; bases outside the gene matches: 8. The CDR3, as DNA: TGTGCCAGCACCGGACAGGGGGCGTGGGGCGAGCAGTACTTC. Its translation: CASTGQGAWGEQYF.

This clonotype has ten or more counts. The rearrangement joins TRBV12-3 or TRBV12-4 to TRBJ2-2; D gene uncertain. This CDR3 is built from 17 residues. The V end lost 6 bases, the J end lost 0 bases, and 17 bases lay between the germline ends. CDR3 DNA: TGTGCCAGCAGCCTCCCCCGTGGAGCCGCGAACACCGGGGAGCTGTTTTTT. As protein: CASSLPRGAANTGELFF.

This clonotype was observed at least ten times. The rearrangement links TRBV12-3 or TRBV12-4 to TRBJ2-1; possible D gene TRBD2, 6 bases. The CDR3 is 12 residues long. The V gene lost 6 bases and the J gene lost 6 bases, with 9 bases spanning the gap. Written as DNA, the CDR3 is TGTGCCAGCAGCCTTAGCGGCAATGAGCAGTTCTTC. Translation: CASSLSGNEQFF.

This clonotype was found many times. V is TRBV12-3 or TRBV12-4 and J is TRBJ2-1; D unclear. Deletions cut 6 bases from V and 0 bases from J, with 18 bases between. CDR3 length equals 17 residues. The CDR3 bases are TGTGCCAGCAGCTATTTTTCTATCTACGGCTCCTACAATGAGCAGTTCTTC. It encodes CASSYFSIYGSYNEQFF.

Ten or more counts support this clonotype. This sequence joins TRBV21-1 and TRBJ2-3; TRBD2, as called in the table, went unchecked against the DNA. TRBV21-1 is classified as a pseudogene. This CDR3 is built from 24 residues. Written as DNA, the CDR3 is TGTGCCAGCAGCAAAATATCCCTTCTGGCTTCTGGAGTGGGGGAGTGCGGGGGGGAGGGTACGCAGTATTTT. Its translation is CASSKISLLASGVGECGGEGTQYF.

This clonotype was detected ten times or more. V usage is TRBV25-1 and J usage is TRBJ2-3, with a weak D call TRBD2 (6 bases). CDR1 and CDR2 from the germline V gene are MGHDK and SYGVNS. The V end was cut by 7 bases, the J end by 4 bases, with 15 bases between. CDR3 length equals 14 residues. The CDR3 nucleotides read TGTGCCAGCATGAATCCCGGGGGATCAGATACGCAGTATTTT. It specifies CASMNPGGSDTQYF.